The 25 T cell receptor beta chains in this list originate from one sample, sequenced in a study of blood T cell repertoires in COVID-19. Data came from immunoSEQ multiplex PCR; TCRdb stores just in-frame clones and leaves some out. The repertoire has 90,000 to 130,000 clones, about 89% of them found once; the top ten carry 3.5% to 5.5%. Sequencing used peripheral blood. The origin of the receptors is a middle-aged man with acute or convalescent COVID-19.

The V and J genes are TRBV3-1 (or the pseudogene TRBV3-2) and TRBJ2-3, with 10 bases fitting TRBD2. Losses at the gene ends were 0 bases for V and 2 bases for J; bases not matched to a gene: 14. The germline gives CDR1 LGHDT, CDR2 YNNKEL (reference sequence). The CDR3 sequence is 20 residues long. This CDR3 is CASSQDWASGSRSDTDTQYF. Written as DNA, the CDR3 is TGTGCCAGCAGCCAAGATTGGGCTAGCGGGAGTAGGAGTGACACAGATACGCAGTATTTT.

The chain uses TRBV6-5 and TRBJ1-5; no clear D. The CDR3 extends over 14 amino acids. Trimming shortened V by 3 bases and J by 0 bases, and 6 bases separated the two germline ends. Per the germline V gene, CDR1 is MNHEY and CDR2 is SVGAGI. CDR3 bases: TGTGCCAGCAGTTATATCAGTAGCAATCAGCCCCAGCATTTT. It codes for CASSYISSNQPQHF.

This chain uses TRBV3-1 (or the pseudogene TRBV3-2) with TRBJ2-3; possible D gene TRBD2, 6 bases. The germline V gene encodes CDR1 LGHDT and CDR2 YNNKEL (reference sequence). This CDR3 is 17 amino acids long. The germline V and J ends were trimmed by 4 bases and 6 bases, with 23 bases remaining between them. In DNA, the CDR3 is TGTGCCAGCAGCCGCCTATTGCCCGGGACTGTGACCGATACGCAGTATTTT. Protein sequence: CASSRLLPGTVTDTQYF.

V is TRBV7-2 and J is TRBJ2-1, with 8 bases lining up with TRBD1. The V gene's germline CDR1 is SGHTA and CDR2 FQGNSA. The junction had 17 bases not matched to a gene; V was cut back by 9 bases and J by 7 bases. This CDR3 contains 16 residues. The CDR3 loop reads CARNQGGQGAVNEQFF. In nucleotides, the CDR3 is TGTGCCAGGAATCAAGGAGGGCAGGGGGCAGTGAATGAGCAGTTCTTC.

The chain joins TRBV6-5 to TRBJ2-5; a possible D gene is TRBD2 (6 bases). The germline gives CDR1 MNHEY, CDR2 SVGAGI. Trimming cost V 8 bases and J 4 bases, with 14 bases left between them. CDR3 length: 13 residues. The CDR3 region has the DNA TGTGCCAGCTGGGCGGGATCCGGAGAGACCCAGTACTTC. Encoded protein: CASWAGSGETQYF.

The chain links TRBV19 to TRBJ1-2, with 7 bases identical to TRBD1. Germline trimming cut 5 bases from V and 7 bases from J; bases unmatched to any gene: 4. The CDR3 consists of 12 residues. Looked up from germline, CDR1 is LNHDA and CDR2 is SQIVND (reference sequence). This chain's CDR3 is CASSLRDSGYTF. The CDR3 region has the DNA TGTGCCAGTAGTCTCCGGGACAGTGGCTACACCTTC. Full variable domain (rest looked up from reference TRBV19 and TRBJ1-2): DGGITQSPKYLFRKEGQNVTLSCEQNLNHDAMYWYRQDPGQGLRLIYYSQIVNDFQKGDIAEGYSVSREKKESFPLTVTSAQKNPTAFYLCASSLRDSGYTFGSGTRLTVV.

The gene calls are TRBV14 and TRBJ2-3, with a possible D match to TRBD2 (7 bases). Trimming left V 2 bases short and J 0 bases short, with 18 bases between. This CDR3 contains 18 residues. Germline loops: CDR1 SGHDN, CDR2 FVKESK. This CDR3 is CASSQRSRRGGSTDTQYF. CDR3 nucleotides: TGTGCCAGCAGCCAAAGGAGCCGAAGGGGGGGGAGCACAGATACGCAGTATTTT.

J is TRBJ1-5 and V is TRBV19; TRBD1 might be the D (5 bases). The V end was cut by 0 bases, the J end by 2 bases, with 14 bases between. The CDR3 is 17 residues long. In germline, CDR1 is LNHDA, CDR2 SQIVND (reference sequence). In nucleotides, the CDR3 is TGTGCCAGTAGTATAGAATCGGCCAGGGTGGGCAATCAGCCCCAGCATTTT. Amino acid sequence: CASSIESARVGNQPQHF.

This sequence joins TRBV5-1 and TRBJ2-7, with 15 nucleotides matching TRBD2. The CDR3 is 15 residues long. J gave up 6 bases and V 3 bases, and 4 bases lay outside the gene matches. Per the germline V gene, CDR1 is SGHRS and CDR2 is YFSETQ. CDR3 in DNA: TGCGCCAGCAGCTGGACTAGCGGGAGGGCCGTCGAGCAGTACTTC. Translation gives CASSWTSGRAVEQYF. Based on the CDR3 plus reference TRBV5-1 and TRBJ2-7, the full variable domain is KAGVTQTPRYLIKTRGQQVTLSCSPISGHRSVSWYQQTPGQGLQFLFEYFSETQRNKGNFPGRFSGRQFSNSRSEMNVSTLELGDSALYLCASSWTSGRAVEQYFGPGTRLTVT.

V and J are TRBV10-1 and TRBJ2-3, with 7 bases lining up with TRBD1. Germline lookup yields CDR1 WNHNN and CDR2 SYGVQD (reference sequence). The CDR3 is made up of 17 amino acids. V was pared by 3 bases and J by 1 base, with 10 bases of the junction left unmatched. The CDR3 spells CASSETRGSGGTDTQYF. CDR3 nucleotides: TGCGCCAGCAGTGAAACCAGGGGGTCGGGCGGCACAGATACGCAGTATTTT.

This chain connects TRBV6-2 or TRBV6-3 to TRBJ2-7; 14 bases are shared with TRBD2. CDR1 and CDR2 from the germline V gene are MNHEY and SVGEGT. This CDR3 has 16 residues. Trimming removed 0 bases from V and 7 bases from J; junction bases left unmatched: 5. The CDR3 spells CASSYSGTSGGSEQYF. CDR3 nucleotide sequence: TGTGCCAGCAGTTACTCCGGGACTAGCGGGGGAAGTGAGCAGTACTTC.

The chain couples TRBV24-1 to TRBJ1-2; possibly TRBD1 for D (5 bases). V dropped 4 bases and J dropped 8 bases, with 10 bases sitting between them. Germline CDR1 KGHDR, CDR2 SFDVKD. CDR3 size: 12 residues. The CDR3 DNA reads as TGTGCCACCAGTGAATCAGGGTACGGCTACACCTTC. Encoded protein: CATSESGYGYTF.

This sequence joins TRBV4-2 and TRBJ2-1; 8 bases map to TRBD2. Trimming took 3 bases from V and 7 from J; bases not matched to a gene: 14. Germline V gene sequence: CDR1 LGHNA, CDR2 YNFKEQ. This CDR3 region has 17 residues. For the CDR3, the DNA is TGTGCCAGCAGCCATCAGCTAGGGGGACTAGGTGGGAATGAGCAGTTCTTC. It yields the protein CASSHQLGGLGGNEQFF.

This sequence joins TRBV9 and TRBJ2-7; D is perhaps TRBD1 (6 bases). CDR1 and CDR2 from the germline V gene are SGDLS and YYNGEE. This CDR3 region has 14 residues. The V end was cut by 0 bases, the J end by 5 bases, with 12 bases between. This CDR3 is CASSVVSGDHEQYF. CDR3 nucleotide sequence: TGTGCCAGCAGCGTAGTGTCAGGGGATCACGAGCAGTACTTC.

V usage is TRBV18 and J usage is TRBJ2-5; 7 positions agree with TRBD1. V was clipped by 6 bases and J by 2 bases; unmatched bases: 0. This CDR3 region has 12 residues. CDR1 is KGHSH, CDR2 LQKENI, per germline. The CDR3 bases are TGTGCCAGCTCGACAGGGCAAGAGACCCAGTACTTC. Protein product: CASSTGQETQYF. The whole variable domain, filled in from reference TRBV18 and TRBJ2-5, reads NAGVMQNPRHLVRRRGQEARLRCSPMKGHSHVYWYRQLPEEGLKFMVYLQKENIIDESGMPKERFSAEFPKEGPSILRIQQVVRGDSAAYFCASSTGQETQYFGPGTRLLVL.

A note on this clone: The DNA is left out, because the CDR3 cannot be placed on it with certainty; the CDR3 is given as TCRdb lists it. The chain recombines TRBV19 with TRBJ2-2; the table names TRBD1, a call not compared with the DNA. The CDR3 adds up to 15 amino acids, both ends counted. Germline CDR1 and CDR2: LNHDA and SQIVND (reference sequence). The CDR3 region is CASSFGPGSTGELFF.

The chain couples TRBV20-1 to TRBJ2-5; D is perhaps TRBD2 (6 bases). Per the germline V gene, CDR1 is DFQATT and CDR2 is SNEGSKA (reference sequence). There are 15 residues in the CDR3. Trimming shortened V by 3 bases and J by 5 bases, and 19 bases separated the two germline ends. The CDR3 coding sequence is TGCAGTGCTAGTTTTGTTAGCGGCTGGGCTGAGACCCAGTACTTC. Its protein is CSASFVSGWAETQYF.

The chain links TRBV6-1 to TRBJ2-7, with D maybe TRBD1 (5 bases). The CDR3 runs to 16 residues. With 1 base removed from V and 3 bases from J, the gap between germline ends came to 16 bases. The germline V gene encodes CDR1 MNHNS and CDR2 SASEGT. Here the CDR3 reads CASSEDIGHLLYEQYF. The CDR3 DNA sequence: TGTGCCAGCAGTGAAGATATCGGACACCTCCTCTACGAGCAGTACTTC.

This clone came up once. The CDR3 spells CSVTRDSNEQYF. CDR3 nucleotides: TGCAGCGTTACCAGGGATTCGAACGAGCAGTACTTC. V usage is TRBV29-1 and J usage is TRBJ2-7, with D perhaps matching TRBD1 (5 bases). The germline V gene encodes CDR1 SQVTM and CDR2 ANQGSEA. This CDR3 is built from 12 residues. V was trimmed by 5 bases and J by 5 bases, leaving 13 bases between them.

The rearrangement uses TRBV5-1 and TRBJ1-1; D not certain. The germline V gene encodes CDR1 SGHRS and CDR2 YFSETQ. This CDR3 has 13 amino acids. V lost 5 bases to trimming and J lost 4 bases, with 12 bases between them. CDR3 in DNA: TGCGCCAGCAGAACGGAGGATTTCACTGAAGCTTTCTTT. This sequence encodes CASRTEDFTEAFF.

This rearrangement joins TRBV7-9 to TRBJ2-5, with a possible D match to TRBD2 (6 bases). The CDR3 is made up of 14 amino acids. V lost 4 bases and J 2 bases, leaving 11 bases between the germline ends. Germline values: CDR1 SEHNR, CDR2 FQNEAQ (reference sequence). The CDR3 loop is CASSSGGTQETQYF. The CDR3 DNA reads TGTGCCAGCAGCTCAGGAGGGACGCAAGAGACCCAGTACTTC.

The chain uses TRBV7-9 and TRBJ1-1; D unresolved. V lost 7 bases to trimming and J lost 1 base, with 13 bases between them. The CDR3 runs 14 residues. In germline, CDR1 is SEHNR, CDR2 FQNEAQ (reference sequence). For the CDR3, the DNA is TGTGCCAGCACCCTAGACCACGGGAACACTGAAGCTTTCTTT. It specifies CASTLDHGNTEAFF.

This chain uses TRBV7-2 with TRBJ1-1, with 7 bases aligning to TRBD1. The CDR3 has 13 amino acids. CDR1 and CDR2 (germline): SGHTA, FQGNSA. V gave up 5 bases and J gave up 3 bases; unmatched junction bases: 3. The CDR3 DNA follows: TGTGCCAGCAGCCCAGGGGGATACACTGAAGCTTTCTTT. Translating gives CASSPGGYTEAFF.

Points on this clone: One end of the junction is discordant with germline, which a read error may explain. The same CDR3 arises from other DNA sequences in this sample as well. The V call is TRBV30, the J call TRBJ1-1; D call uncertain. There are 15 residues in the CDR3. Germline values: CDR1 GTSNPN, CDR2 SVGIG (reference sequence). CDR3 sequence (DNA): TGCGCCTGGAGTCGTCGCGGCGGCGGCCTCCCTGAAGCTTTCTTT. It codes for CAWSRRGGGLPEAFF.

The chain couples TRBV9 to TRBJ2-7; D perhaps matches TRBD2 (5 bases). The V gene lost 4 bases and the J gene lost 7 bases, with 18 bases spanning the gap. The germline CDR1 and CDR2 sequences are SGDLS and YYNGEE. The CDR3 extends over 14 amino acids. The CDR3 is CASSPRPEVYEQYF. The CDR3 nucleotides are TGTGCCAGCAGCCCCCGCCCGGAGGTGTATGAGCAGTACTTC. Using reference TRBV9 and TRBJ2-7 for the parts outside the CDR3, the full variable domain is DSGVTQTPKHLITATGQRVTLRCSPRSGDLSVYWYQQSLDQGLQFLIQYYNGEERAKGNILERFSAQQFPDLHSELNLSSLELGDSALYFCASSPRPEVYEQYFGPGTRLTVT.